These T cell receptor beta chains were read from a single sample in a study of CXCR3-negative and CXCR3-positive naive CD8 T cells. TCRdb re-called the 5' RACE reads and shows each CDR3 protein once, DNA omitted. The ten most abundant clones cover 0.25% to 0.3% of a sample with roughly 140,000 distinct CDR3 sequences. The sample comprised naive CXCR3+ CD8+ T cells from blood. These receptors all come from a human donor in good health. Some clones in this sample may be carry-over from other donors' samples. Each CDR3 is given with its conserved first and last residue.

V	J	CDR3
TRBV6-5	TRBJ2-3	CASNPLAGGGTDTQYF
TRBV7-2	TRBJ1-5	CASSFSRRIGNQPQHF
TRBV27	TRBJ2-7	CASSLGSGYEQYF
TRBV12-3/TRBV12-4	TRBJ2-7	CASGLGVVYEQYF
TRBV4-1	TRBJ1-3	CASSHDTDPRNTIYF
TRBV7-9	TRBJ2-2	CASRPGGTGELFF
TRBV25-1	TRBJ2-7	CASSGWDSAYEQYF
TRBV11-2	TRBJ2-3	CASTHRFGSSTDTQYF
TRBV27	TRBJ2-7	CASAPGLLYEQYF
TRBV2	TRBJ2-3	CASSSSRLAGATDTQYF